This T cell receptor (beta chain) derives from a study of PD-1 and CTLA-4 blockade in melanoma. Per the germline V gene, CDR1 is GTSNPN and CDR2 is SVGIG (reference sequence). The CDR3 is made up of 12 amino acids. The V and J ends lost 2 bases and 7 bases respectively, with 9 bases between them. The data were produced by immunoSEQ multiplex PCR, yet TCRdb's version contains in-frame clones alone and is incomplete. The sample contains tens of thousands of clones, roughly nine tenths of which appear only once. The sequence was collected from a human donor with melanoma. The genes are TRBV30 and TRBJ2-1; no clear D gene. The material sequenced was CD8+ T cells from peripheral blood, taken from a patient given anti-PD-1 treatment. DNA of the CDR3: TGTGCCTGGAGTTACACTCGGAATGAGCAGTTCTTC. It specifies CAWSYTRNEQFF.